This section outlines one T cell receptor beta chain sequence together with its context. TCRdb's copy holds only in-frame clones and misses some; the assay was immunoSEQ multiplex PCR. The repertoire consists of about 250,000 clones, with about four fifths occurring once and the leading ten covering approximately 5%. This entry is derived from a study of blood T cell repertoires in COVID-19. Study summary: Donors in the United States, Italy and Spain gave samples during acute or convalescent COVID-19.

Recruitment covered about two dozen US areas and drew participants whose ages spanned about 18 to 100 years. Clinical histories supplied by participants themselves formed the basis of cohort assignment. Shortly before study entry, within 2 weeks, exposed participants had met a COVID-19 case. The CDR3 loop spans 13 amino acids. The V gene's germline CDR1 is SGHKS and CDR2 YYEKEE (reference sequence). V was trimmed by 1 base and J by 3 bases, leaving 7 bases between them. The clonotype comes from a man aged 35-49 years who had been exposed to COVID-19. The sequenced sample consisted of PBMCs or T cells enriched from blood (not recorded which). The chain is built from TRBV5-5 and TRBJ1-2, with unresolved D. The CDR3: CASSLRTDYGYTF. Here the CDR3 DNA reads TGTGCCAGCAGCTTGCGGACTGACTATGGCTACACCTTC. The full variable domain, with the rest looked up from reference TRBV5-5 and TRBJ1-2, is DAGVTQSPTHLIKTRGQQVTLRCSPISGHKSVSWYQQVLGQGPQFIFQYYEKEERGRGNFPDRFSARQFPNYSSELNVNALLLGDSALYLCASSLRTDYGYTFGSGTRLTVV.